Listed here is a single T cell receptor (beta chain). Its antigen is currently unknown. This record belongs to a study of shared clonotypes between healthy human individuals. General study points: Lower generation probabilities were found for non-shared clonotypes than for those shared by all four donors.

This CDR3 has 16 amino acids. After removal of 4 bases from V and 6 bases from J, the junction contained 12 bases not matched to a gene. In germline, CDR1 is SGHRS, CDR2 YFSETQ. In the authors' methods: ImmunoSEQ output held junction-only sequences without quality scores, so filtering differed. Clones were sequenced by immunoSEQ multiplex PCR, and TCRdb holds only the in-frame ones, with some missing. V and J calls and clone size are those listed in that table; D and trimming were worked out from the DNA. The sample includes roughly 700,000 clones, 74% seen only once; the top ten take 1.5% to 2%. The receptor comes from a woman younger than 45 in good health. The source material was memory CD4+ T cells sorted from blood. Subset meaning: CD45RA-negative fraction. V and J are TRBV5-1 and TRBJ2-3, with TRBD1 identical over 9 bases. The CDR3 loop reads CASSLPTGGETDTQYF. The CDR3 region has the DNA TGCGCCAGCAGCCTACCGACAGGGGGAGAGACGGATACGCAGTATTTT.